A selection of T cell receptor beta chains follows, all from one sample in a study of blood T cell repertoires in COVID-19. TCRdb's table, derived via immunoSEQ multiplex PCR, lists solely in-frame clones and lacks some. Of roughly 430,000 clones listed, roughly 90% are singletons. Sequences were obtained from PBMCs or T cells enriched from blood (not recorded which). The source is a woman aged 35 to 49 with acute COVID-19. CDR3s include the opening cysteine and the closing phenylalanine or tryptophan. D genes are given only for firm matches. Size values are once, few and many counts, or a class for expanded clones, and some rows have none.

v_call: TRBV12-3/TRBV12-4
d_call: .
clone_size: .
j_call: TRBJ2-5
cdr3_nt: TGTGCCACCAGCCTCCGGGGAACCCAGTACTTC
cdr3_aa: CATSLRGTQYF

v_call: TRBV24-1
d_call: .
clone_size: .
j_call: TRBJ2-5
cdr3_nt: TGTGCCACCAGTCGGGCGGGGAAAGAGACCCAGTACTTC
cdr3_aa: CATSRAGKETQYF

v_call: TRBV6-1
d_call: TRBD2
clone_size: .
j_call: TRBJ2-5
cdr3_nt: TGTGCCAGCAGTGAATCTAAAGGACTAGCGGGGGTAGAGACCCAGTACTTC
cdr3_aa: CASSESKGLAGVETQYF

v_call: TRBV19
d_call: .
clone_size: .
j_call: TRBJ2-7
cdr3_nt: TGTGCCAGTAGTATGGGGCAGTCCTACGAGCAGTACTTC
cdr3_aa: CASSMGQSYEQYF

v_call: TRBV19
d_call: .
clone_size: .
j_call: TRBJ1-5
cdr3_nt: TGTGCCAGTAGTATAGTCGAGGAGTATAGCAATCAGCCCCAGCATTTT
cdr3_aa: CASSIVEEYSNQPQHF

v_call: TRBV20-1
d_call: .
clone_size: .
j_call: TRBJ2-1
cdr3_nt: TGCAGTGCTAGTCTAGGAGGGAATGAGCAGTTCTTC
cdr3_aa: CSASLGGNEQFF

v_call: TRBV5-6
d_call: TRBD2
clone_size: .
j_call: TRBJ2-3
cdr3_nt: TGTGCCAGCAGCCCTAGCGGGGCAGATACGCAGTATTTT
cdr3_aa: CASSPSGADTQYF

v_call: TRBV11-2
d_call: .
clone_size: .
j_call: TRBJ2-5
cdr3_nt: TGTGCCAGCAGCGGACCTTGGGGGCTGGAGACCCAGTACTTC
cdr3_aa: CASSGPWGLETQYF

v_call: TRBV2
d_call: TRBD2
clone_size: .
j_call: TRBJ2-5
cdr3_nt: TGTGCCAGCAGTGGACTAGCGGGGGGCTGGCTTTTGAGAGAGACCCAGTACTTC
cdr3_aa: CASSGLAGGWLLRETQYF

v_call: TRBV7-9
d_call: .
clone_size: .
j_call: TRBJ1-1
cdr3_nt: TGTGCCAGCAGCTTAAATCGGAACACTGAAGCTTTCTTT
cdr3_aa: CASSLNRNTEAFF

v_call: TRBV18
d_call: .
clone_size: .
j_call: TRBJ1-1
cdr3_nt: TGTGCCAGCTCACCAAGCCCGGACATCAACACTGAAGCTTTCTTT
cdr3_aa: CASSPSPDINTEAFF

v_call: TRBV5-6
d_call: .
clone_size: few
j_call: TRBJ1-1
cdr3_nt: TGTGCCAGCAGCTACTTTTTGGGGGGGCACACTGAAGCTTTCTTT
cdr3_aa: CASSYFLGGHTEAFF

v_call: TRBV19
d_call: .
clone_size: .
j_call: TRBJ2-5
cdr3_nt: TGTGCCAGTACCGCAAACCCAGGGTCAGAGACCCAGTACTTC
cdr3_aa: CASTANPGSETQYF

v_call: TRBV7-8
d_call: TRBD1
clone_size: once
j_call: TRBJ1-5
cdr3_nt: TGTGCCAGCAGCCAGGGGGACAGGGGACAGCCCCAGCATTTT
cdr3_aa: CASSQGDRGQPQHF

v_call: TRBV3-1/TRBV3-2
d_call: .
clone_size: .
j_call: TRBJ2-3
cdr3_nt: TGTGCCAGCAGCCAACCGGGTCGCACAGATACGCAGTATTTT
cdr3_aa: CASSQPGRTDTQYF

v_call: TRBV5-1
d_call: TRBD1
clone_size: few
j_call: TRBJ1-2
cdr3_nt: TGCGCCAGCAGCCGCGCCGGGACAGGGGGCGAGCTGGGCTATGGCTACACCTTC
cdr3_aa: CASSRAGTGGELGYGYTF

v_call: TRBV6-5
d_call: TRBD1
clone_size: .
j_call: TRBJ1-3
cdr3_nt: TGTGCCAGCATGAGGCAGGGGGCGGCAGGAAACACCATATATTTT
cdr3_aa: CASMRQGAAGNTIYF

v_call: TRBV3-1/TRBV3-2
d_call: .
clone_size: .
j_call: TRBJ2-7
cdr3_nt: TGTGCCAGCAGCCTTTTGGCAGGTAGCGAGCAGTACTTC
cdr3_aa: CASSLLAGSEQYF

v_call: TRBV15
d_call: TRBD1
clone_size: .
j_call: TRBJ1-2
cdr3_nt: TGTGCCACCCAAAGGACAGGGGGAAACTATGGCTACACCTTC
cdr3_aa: CATQRTGGNYGYTF

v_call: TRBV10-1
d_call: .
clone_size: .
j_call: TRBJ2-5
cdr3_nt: TGCGCCACCTACCGGGAGACCCAGTACTTC
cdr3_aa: CATYRETQYF

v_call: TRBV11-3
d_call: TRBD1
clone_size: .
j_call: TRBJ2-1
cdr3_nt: TGTGCCAGCGGTTCCGGGACAGGGATCAATGAGCAGTTCTTC
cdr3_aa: CASGSGTGINEQFF

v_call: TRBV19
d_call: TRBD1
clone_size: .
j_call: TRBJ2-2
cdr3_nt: TGTGCCAGTAGTGGGGGACAGGTCCAGGGGAGTAACACCGGGGAGCTGTTTTTT
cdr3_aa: CASSGGQVQGSNTGELFF

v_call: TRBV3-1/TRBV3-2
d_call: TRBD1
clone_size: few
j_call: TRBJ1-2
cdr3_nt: TGTGCCAGCAGCCAGCTCGCCGACAGGGTGTTCGGCGGCTACACCTTC
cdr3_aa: CASSQLADRVFGGYTF

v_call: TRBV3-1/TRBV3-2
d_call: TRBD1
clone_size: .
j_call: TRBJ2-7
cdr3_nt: TGTGCCAGCAGCCAAGTATTTGGGACAGGGATCTACGAGCAGTACTTC
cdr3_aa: CASSQVFGTGIYEQYF

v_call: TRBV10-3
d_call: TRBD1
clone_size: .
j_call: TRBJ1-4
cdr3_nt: TGTGCCATCAGTGAAGGGACAGATGAAAAACTGTTTTTT
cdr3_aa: CAISEGTDEKLFF

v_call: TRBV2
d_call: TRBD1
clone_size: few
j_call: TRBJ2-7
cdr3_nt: TGTGCCAGCAGTGGGGACAGGGGGCAATACGAGCAGTACTTC
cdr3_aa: CASSGDRGQYEQYF

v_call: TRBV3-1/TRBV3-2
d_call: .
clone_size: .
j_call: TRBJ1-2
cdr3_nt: TGTGCCAGCAGCCCGGGAAGATTCTATGGCTACACCTTC
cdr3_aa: CASSPGRFYGYTF

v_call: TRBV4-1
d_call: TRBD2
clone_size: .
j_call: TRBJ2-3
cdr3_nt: TGCGCCAGCAGCGTGGGATTAGCGGGGTCAGATACGCAGTATTTT
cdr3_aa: CASSVGLAGSDTQYF

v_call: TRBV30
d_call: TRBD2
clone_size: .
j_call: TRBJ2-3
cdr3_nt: TGTGCCTGGAGCATCCGGGGGGTTACAGATACGCAGTATTTT
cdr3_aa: CAWSIRGVTDTQYF

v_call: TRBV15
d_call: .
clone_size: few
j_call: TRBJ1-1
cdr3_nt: TGTGCCACCAGCAGAGAAGAGGGCGGGCGGGAAGCTTTCTTT
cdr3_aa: CATSREEGGREAFF

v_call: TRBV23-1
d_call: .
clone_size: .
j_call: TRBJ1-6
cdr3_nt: TGCGCCAGCAGTCAATCGACCAGGGTGGGAAATTCACCCCTCCACTTT
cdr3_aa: CASSQSTRVGNSPLHF

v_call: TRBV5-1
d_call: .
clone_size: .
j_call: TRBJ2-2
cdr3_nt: TGCGCCAGCAGCTTTGAGCACGGGGAGCTGTTTTTT
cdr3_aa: CASSFEHGELFF

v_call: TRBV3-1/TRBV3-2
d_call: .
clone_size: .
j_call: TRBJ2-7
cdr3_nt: TGTGCCAGCAGCCAAGGACAGAGAGCCTACGAGCAGTACTTC
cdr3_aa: CASSQGQRAYEQYF

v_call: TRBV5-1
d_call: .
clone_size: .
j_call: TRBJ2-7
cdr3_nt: TGCGCCAGCAGCTTGGTTGGCAGAACCTACGAGCAGTACTTC
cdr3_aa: CASSLVGRTYEQYF

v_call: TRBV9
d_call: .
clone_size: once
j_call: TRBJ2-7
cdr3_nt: TGTGCCAGCAGCCCGACGACACTGAGCTCCTACGAGCAGTACTTC
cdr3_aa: CASSPTTLSSYEQYF

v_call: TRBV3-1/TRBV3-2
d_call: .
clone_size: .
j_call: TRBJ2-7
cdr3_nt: TGTGCCAGCAGCCAAGGGGTCTCTAGGTTCGAGCAGTACTTC
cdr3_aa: CASSQGVSRFEQYF

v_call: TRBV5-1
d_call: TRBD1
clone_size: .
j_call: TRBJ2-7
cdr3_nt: TGCGCCAGCAGGACTCCAGGGGGCGAGCAGTACTTC
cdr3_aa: CASRTPGGEQYF

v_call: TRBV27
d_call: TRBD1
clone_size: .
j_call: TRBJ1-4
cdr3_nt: TGTGCCAGCACCAAACAGGGGGTTGGAACTAATGAAAAACTGTTTTTT
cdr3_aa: CASTKQGVGTNEKLFF

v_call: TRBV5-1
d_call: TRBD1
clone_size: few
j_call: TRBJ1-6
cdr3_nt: TGCGCCAGCAGCTTGGGAGAGACAGGGAGCTCCTATAATTCACCCCTCCACTTT
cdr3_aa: CASSLGETGSSYNSPLHF

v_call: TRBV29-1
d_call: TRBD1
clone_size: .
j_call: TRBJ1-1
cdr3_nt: TGCAGCGTCGAGGGGGGACAGAACATGAACACTGAAGCTTTCTTT
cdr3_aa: CSVEGGQNMNTEAFF

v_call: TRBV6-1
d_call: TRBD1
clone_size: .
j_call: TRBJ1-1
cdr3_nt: TGTGCCAGCAGTGATTTGGGGACAGAGAACACTGAAGCTTTCTTT
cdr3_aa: CASSDLGTENTEAFF